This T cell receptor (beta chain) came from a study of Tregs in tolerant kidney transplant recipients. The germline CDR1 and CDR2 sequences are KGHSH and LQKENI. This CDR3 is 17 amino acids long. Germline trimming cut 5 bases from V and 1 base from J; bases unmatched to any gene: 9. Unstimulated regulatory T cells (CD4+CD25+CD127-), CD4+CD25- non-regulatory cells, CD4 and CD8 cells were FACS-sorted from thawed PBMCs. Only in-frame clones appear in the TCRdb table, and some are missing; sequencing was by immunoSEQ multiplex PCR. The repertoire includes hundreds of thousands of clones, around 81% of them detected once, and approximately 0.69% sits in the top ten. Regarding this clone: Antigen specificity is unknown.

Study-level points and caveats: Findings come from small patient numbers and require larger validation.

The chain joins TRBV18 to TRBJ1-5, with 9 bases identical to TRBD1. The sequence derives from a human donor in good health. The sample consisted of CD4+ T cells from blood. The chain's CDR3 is CASSTGGPLRSNQPQHF. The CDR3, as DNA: TGTGCCAGCTCAACAGGGGGCCCCCTACGAAGCAATCAGCCCCAGCATTTT.